This T cell receptor beta chain was retrieved from a study of T-cell reconstitution after alpha-beta-depleted transplantation in children. Study findings and constraints: Reported findings indicate that, about two months after transplant, alpha-beta T cells came from several hundred expanded clones, which were derived from non-depleted graft cells. One year after transplant, T-cell counts and diversity came mostly from newly produced T cells.

This CDR3 is built from 17 residues. In germline, CDR1 is SGHRS, CDR2 YFSETQ. V trimming: 0 bases; J trimming: 4 bases; junction bases outside the gene matches: 5. About this clonotype itself: Antigen unknown.

The TCRbeta library was prepared with unique molecular identifiers. Via MiXCR, TCRdb re-called the PCR reads, giving one row per CDR3 protein. The table lists a few hundred thousand distinct CDR3 sequences, 25% to 30% of them singletons. Sample: PBMCs, taken before TCRalphabeta/CD19-depleted stem cell transplant. The chain carries TRBV5-1 and TRBJ2-1, with 12 bases identical to TRBD2. This clonotype was obtained from a boy under three years old with Wiskott-Aldrich syndrome, due to receive a stem cell transplant. The CDR3 DNA is TGCGCCAGCAGCTTGGAGGCTAGCGGGAGGGTTTACAATGAGCAGTTCTTC. Translation gives CASSLEASGRVYNEQFF.